Reported below is one T cell receptor (beta chain). The record originates from a study of control samples from healthy donors and cancer patients. V was cut by 0 bases and J by 1 base, with 13 bases left in between. Germline lookup yields CDR1 SGHVS and CDR2 FQNEAQ. This CDR3 has 16 amino acids. Repertoires were generated with immunoSEQ multiplex PCR, while TCRdb's copy carries only in-frame clones and drops some. The sample holds some 20,000 clones; roughly 80% are singletons and the top ten take more than 25%. The specimen was PBMCs. The chain uses TRBV7-8 and TRBJ2-7; possible D gene TRBD2, 6 bases. The TCR originated in a man aged 80 or over with head and neck cancer. The CDR3 bases are TGTGCCAGCAGCTTAGCGGAAGCGGGTCGGTCCTACGAGCAGTACTTC. Its translation: CASSLAEAGRSYEQYF.